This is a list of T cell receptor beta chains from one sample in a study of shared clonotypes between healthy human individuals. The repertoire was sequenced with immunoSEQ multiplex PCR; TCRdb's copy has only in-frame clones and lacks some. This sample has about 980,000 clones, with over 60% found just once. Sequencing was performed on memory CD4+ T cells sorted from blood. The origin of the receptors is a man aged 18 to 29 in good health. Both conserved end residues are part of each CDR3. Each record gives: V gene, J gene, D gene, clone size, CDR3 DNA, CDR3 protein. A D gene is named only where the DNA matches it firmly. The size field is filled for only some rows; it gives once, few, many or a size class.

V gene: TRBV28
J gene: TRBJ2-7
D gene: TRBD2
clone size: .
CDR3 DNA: TGTGCCAGCAGTTTATTTTCAGCGGGAGGTCGCCCCTACGAGCAGTACTTC
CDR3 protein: CASSLFSAGGRPYEQYF

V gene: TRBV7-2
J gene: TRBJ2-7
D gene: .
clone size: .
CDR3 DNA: TGTGCCAGCAGCCCCTCCGGGGGTAGCTCCTACGAGCAGTACTTC
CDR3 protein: CASSPSGGSSYEQYF

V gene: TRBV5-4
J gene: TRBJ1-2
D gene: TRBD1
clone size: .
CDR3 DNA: TGTGCCAGCAGCTTGGTCGGGTACAGGGGGCGCGAGGTGCGGACCTTC
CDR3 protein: CASSLVGYRGREVRTF

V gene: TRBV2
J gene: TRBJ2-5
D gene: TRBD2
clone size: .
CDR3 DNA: TGTGCCAGCAGTCGGACTAGCGGAAAAGAGACCCAGTACTTC
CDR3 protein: CASSRTSGKETQYF

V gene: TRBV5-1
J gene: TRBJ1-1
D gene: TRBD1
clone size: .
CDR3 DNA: TGCGCCAGCACCCCGGGACAGTCCTACACTGAAGCTTTCTTT
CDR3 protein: CASTPGQSYTEAFF

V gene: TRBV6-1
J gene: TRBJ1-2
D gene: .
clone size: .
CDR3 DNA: TGTGCCAGCAGTTGGACAGCTACTAACTATGGCTACACCTTC
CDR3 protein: CASSWTATNYGYTF

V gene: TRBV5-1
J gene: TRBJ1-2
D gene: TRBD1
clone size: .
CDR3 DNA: TGCGCCAGCAGCTTGGGAGCGGCAGGGGTAGGGGGCCCCACCTTC
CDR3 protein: CASSLGAAGVGGPTF

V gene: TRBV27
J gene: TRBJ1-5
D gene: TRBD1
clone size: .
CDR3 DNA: TGTGCCAGCAGGCCCCGACAGGGGAGGGGTATTAGCAATCAGCCCCAGCATTTT
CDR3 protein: CASRPRQGRGISNQPQHF

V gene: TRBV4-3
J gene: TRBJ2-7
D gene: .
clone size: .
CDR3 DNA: TGCGCCAGCAGCCGTGACAGGGCGGGGGAGCAGTACTTC
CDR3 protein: CASSRDRAGEQYF

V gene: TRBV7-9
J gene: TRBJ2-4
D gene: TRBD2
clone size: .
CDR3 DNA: TGTGCCAGCAGCCCCACTGGGGGGACTAGCAGTCAGTACTTC
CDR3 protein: CASSPTGGTSSQYF

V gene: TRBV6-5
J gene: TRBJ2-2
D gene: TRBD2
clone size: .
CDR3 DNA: TGTGCCAGCCGGGTAGCGGGAGCCACCGGGGAGCTGTTTTTT
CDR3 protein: CASRVAGATGELFF

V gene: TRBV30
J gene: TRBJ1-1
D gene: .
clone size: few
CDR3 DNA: TGTGCCTGGAGTGTACGAGGCAGGGCCGAAGCTTTCTTT
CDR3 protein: CAWSVRGRAEAFF

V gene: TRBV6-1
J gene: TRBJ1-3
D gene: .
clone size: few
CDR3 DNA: TGTGCCAGCACCGGACAGATTAGTTCTGGAAACACCATATATTTT
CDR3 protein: CASTGQISSGNTIYF

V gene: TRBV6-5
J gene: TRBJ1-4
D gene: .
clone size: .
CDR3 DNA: TGTGCCATAGGCCTTGAAAAACTGTTTTTT
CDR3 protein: CAIGLEKLFF

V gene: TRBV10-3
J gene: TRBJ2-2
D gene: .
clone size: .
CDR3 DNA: TGTGCCATCAGCAATCCCATCACAGATCCCGGGGAGCTGTTTTTT
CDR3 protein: CAISNPITDPGELFF

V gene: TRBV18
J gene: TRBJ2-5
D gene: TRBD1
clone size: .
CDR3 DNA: TGTGCCAGCTCGTCTCAACAGGGGGTCCAAGAGACCCAGTACTTC
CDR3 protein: CASSSQQGVQETQYF

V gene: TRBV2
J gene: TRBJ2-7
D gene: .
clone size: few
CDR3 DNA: TGTGCCAGCAGTGAAGTGTCAGGACCTCCGTACTTC
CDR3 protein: CASSEVSGPPYF

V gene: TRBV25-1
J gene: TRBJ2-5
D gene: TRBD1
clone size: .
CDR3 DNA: TGTGCCAGCGGTCGACAGGGGCGAGAGACCCAGTACTTC
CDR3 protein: CASGRQGRETQYF

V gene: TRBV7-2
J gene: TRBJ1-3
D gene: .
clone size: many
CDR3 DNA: TGTGCCAGCAGCTCGCGACCTGGGCGCTCTGGAAACACCATATATTTT
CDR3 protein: CASSSRPGRSGNTIYF

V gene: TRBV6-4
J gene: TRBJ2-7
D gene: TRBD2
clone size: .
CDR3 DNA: TGTGCCAGCAGCGAGTGGGGGGGCTACGAGCAGTACTTC
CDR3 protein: CASSEWGGYEQYF

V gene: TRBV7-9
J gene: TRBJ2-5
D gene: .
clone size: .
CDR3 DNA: TGTGCCAGCAGCTTACGCCTGGTAAACCAAGAGACCCAGTACTTC
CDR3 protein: CASSLRLVNQETQYF

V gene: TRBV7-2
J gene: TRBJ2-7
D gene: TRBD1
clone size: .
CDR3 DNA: TGTGCCAGCAGCTTAGGACAGGGGATCTCCTACGAGCAGTACTTC
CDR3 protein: CASSLGQGISYEQYF

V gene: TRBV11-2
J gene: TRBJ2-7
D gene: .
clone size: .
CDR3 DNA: TGTGCCAGCAGCTTAGGGGGGGGCCCCTACGAGCAGTACTTC
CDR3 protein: CASSLGGGPYEQYF

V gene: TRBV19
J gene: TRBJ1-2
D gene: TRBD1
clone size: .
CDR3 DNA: TGTGCCAGTAGTACGGAGACAGGGCCCAGCTATGGCTACACCTTC
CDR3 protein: CASSTETGPSYGYTF

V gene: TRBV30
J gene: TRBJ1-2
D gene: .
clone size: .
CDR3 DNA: TGTGCCTGGAGGATGCTGAGTGGCTACACCTTC
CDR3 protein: CAWRMLSGYTF

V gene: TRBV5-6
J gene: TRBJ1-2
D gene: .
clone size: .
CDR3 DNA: TGTGCCAGCAGCTTGTCCGGGACGGCTAACTATGGCTACACCTTC
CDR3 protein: CASSLSGTANYGYTF

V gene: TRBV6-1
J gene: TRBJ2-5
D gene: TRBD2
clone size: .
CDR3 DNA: TGTGCCAGCAGTGAAGATCTAGGGAGGGTGGGGGAGACCCAGTACTTC
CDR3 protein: CASSEDLGRVGETQYF

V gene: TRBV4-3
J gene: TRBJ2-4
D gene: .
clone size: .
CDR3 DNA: TGCGCCAGCAGCCCAGGCAAAAACATTCAGTACTTC
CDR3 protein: CASSPGKNIQYF

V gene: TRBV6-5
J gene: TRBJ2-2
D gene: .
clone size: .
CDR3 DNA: TGTGCCAGCAGTCCCGGGTCCACCAACACCGGGGAGCTGTTTTTT
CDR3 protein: CASSPGSTNTGELFF

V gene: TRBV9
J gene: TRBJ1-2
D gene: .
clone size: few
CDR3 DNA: TGTGCCAGCAGCGTAACCGACAGATATGGCTACACCTTC
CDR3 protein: CASSVTDRYGYTF

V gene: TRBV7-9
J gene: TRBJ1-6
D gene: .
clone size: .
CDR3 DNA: TGTGCCAGCAGCTTAGAGGGAGATAGCGCTTCACCCCTCCACTTT
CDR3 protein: CASSLEGDSASPLHF

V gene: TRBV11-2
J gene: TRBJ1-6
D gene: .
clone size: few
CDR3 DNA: TGTGCCAGCAGCTTAGGGTATAATTCACCCCTCCACTTT
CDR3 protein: CASSLGYNSPLHF

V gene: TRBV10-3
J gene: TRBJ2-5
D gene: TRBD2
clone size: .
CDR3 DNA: TGTGCCATCAGCTCTAGCGGGGGGGCGGAAGAGACCCAGTACTTC
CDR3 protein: CAISSSGGAEETQYF

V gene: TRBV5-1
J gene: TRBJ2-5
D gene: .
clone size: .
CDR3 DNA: TGCGCCAGCAGCTTGGAGGGCCCCCAAGAGACCCAGTACTTC
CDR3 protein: CASSLEGPQETQYF

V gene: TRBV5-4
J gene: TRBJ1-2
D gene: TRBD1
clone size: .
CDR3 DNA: TGTGCCAGCAGGCCCGACAGGGGTCCCTATGGCTACACCTTC
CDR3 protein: CASRPDRGPYGYTF

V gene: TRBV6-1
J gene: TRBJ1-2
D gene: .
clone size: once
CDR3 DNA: TGTGCCAGCTCTAACGGGGAGGGTGGGACTTATGGCTACACCTTC
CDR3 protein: CASSNGEGGTYGYTF

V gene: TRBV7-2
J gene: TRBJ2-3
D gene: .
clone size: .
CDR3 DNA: TGTGCCAGCAGCTTAGGGGGCAGGGTTGGCTACGATACGCAGTATTTT
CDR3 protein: CASSLGGRVGYDTQYF

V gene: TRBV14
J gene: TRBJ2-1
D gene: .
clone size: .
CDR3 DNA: TGTGCCAGCAGCCGCGCACGGGGTAGTCCCTACAATGAGCAGTTCTTC
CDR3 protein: CASSRARGSPYNEQFF

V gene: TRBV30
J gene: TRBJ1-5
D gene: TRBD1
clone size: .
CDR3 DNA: TGTGCCTGGAGTAAGGGACAGGGGGGCTATAGCAATCAGCCCCAGCATTTT
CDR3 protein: CAWSKGQGGYSNQPQHF

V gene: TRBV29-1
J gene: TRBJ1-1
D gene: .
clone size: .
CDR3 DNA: TGCAGCGTTTCGGTATGGGACACTGAAGCTTTCTTT
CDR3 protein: CSVSVWDTEAFF

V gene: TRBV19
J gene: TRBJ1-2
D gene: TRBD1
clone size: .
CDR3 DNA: TGTGCCAGTAGTTCGACAGGGTCGGCCTATGGCTACACCTTC
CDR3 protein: CASSSTGSAYGYTF

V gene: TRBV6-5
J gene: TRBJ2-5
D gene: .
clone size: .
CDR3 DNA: TGTGCCAGCAGCCGTGGGGAGACCCAGTACTTC
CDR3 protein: CASSRGETQYF

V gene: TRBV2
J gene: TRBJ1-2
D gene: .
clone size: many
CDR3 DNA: TGTGCCAGCAGTGAAGGACGGATCTATGGCTACACCTTC
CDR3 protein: CASSEGRIYGYTF

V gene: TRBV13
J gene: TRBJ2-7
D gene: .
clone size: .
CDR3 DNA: TGTGCCAGCAGCTTAGGGGGGGCCTCCTACGAGCAGTACTTC
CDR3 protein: CASSLGGASYEQYF

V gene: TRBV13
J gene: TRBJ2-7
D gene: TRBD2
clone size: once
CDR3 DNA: TGTGCCAGCAGCTTATCACTAGCGGGGGACGAGCAGTACTTC
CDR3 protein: CASSLSLAGDEQYF

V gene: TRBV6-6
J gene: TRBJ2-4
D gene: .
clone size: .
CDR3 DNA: TGTGCCAGCAGTTACGGGGTAAACATTCAGTACTTC
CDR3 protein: CASSYGVNIQYF

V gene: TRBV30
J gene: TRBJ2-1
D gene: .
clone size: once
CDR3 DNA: TGTGCCTGGAGTGTTACTAGCTCCCATGAGCAGTTCTTC
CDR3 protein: CAWSVTSSHEQFF

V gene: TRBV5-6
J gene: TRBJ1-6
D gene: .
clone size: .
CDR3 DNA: TGTGCCAGCAGCTTGCGGGGGCGCAGGAATTCACCCCTCCACTTT
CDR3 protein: CASSLRGRRNSPLHF

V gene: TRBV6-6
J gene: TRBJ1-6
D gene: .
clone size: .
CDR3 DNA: TGTGCCAGCACAGAGACGAGCTCACCCCTCCACTTT
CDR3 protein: CASTETSSPLHF